Listed below are T cell receptor beta chains from one sample, sequenced in a study of beta chain features in type 1 diabetes. TCRdb's copy holds only in-frame clones and misses some; the assay was immunoSEQ multiplex PCR. The sample consists of more than 550,000 clones, roughly an eighth of them appearing once. Specimen: naive CD4+ T cells from blood. The receptors here all came from a man between 18 and 29 years old with type 1 diabetes. CDR3s include the opening cysteine and the closing phenylalanine or tryptophan. D genes are given only for firm matches. Clone size is shown for a subset of rows, as once, few, many or a class of expanded clone.

D gene	J gene	clone size	V gene	CDR3 DNA	CDR3 protein
TRBD2	TRBJ2-2	few	TRBV30	TGTGCCTGGAGTTTAGGCAGCGGGAGGGGGAACACCGGGGAGCTGTTTTTT	CAWSLGSGRGNTGELFF
-	TRBJ2-1	-	TRBV29-1	TGCAGCTGCACCCTAGCGAACAATGAGCAGTTCTTC	CSCTLANNEQFF
-	TRBJ1-1	few	TRBV4-3	TGCGCCAGCAGCCTTTACAGGGAAGCGAGCACTGAAGCTTTCTTT	CASSLYREASTEAFF
TRBD1	TRBJ1-4	few	TRBV10-3	TGTGCCATCAGTGAGCCGGACAGGGGTGAAGAAAAACTGTTTTTT	CAISEPDRGEEKLFF
-	TRBJ2-4	-	TRBV28	TGTGCCAGCAGTTTTAGTGTCCTGGGAGGCAAAAACATTCAGTACTTC	CASSFSVLGGKNIQYF
-	TRBJ2-7	few	TRBV10-3	TGTGCCATCAGTGAGTCTGTGGAGGGAATGCACGAGCAGTACTTC	CAISESVEGMHEQYF
-	TRBJ2-3	-	TRBV29-1	TGCAGCTCCACTCCCGATACAGATACGCAGTATTTT	CSSTPDTDTQYF
TRBD1	TRBJ2-6	-	TRBV7-2	TGTGCCAGCAGCTTCGCTTCCGGGACAGGGGTGACTGGGGCCAACGTCCTGACTTTC	CASSFASGTGVTGANVLTF
-	TRBJ1-1	few	TRBV9	TGTGCCAGCAGCGTATTAGGTAGTTATGGGACGAACACTGAAGCTTTCTTT	CASSVLGSYGTNTEAFF
-	TRBJ1-5	few	TRBV30	TGTGCCTGGAGGGGGTCCTTAAATCAGCCCCAGCATTTT	CAWRGSLNQPQHF
TRBD2	TRBJ2-5	few	TRBV5-4	TGTGCCAGCAGCCTTCTCCCAGGGCTGGAGCGGGGGCAACAAGAGACCCAGTACTTC	CASSLLPGLERGQQETQYF
TRBD1	TRBJ2-7	few	TRBV30	TGTGCCTGGAGTCGGCTAGGGACAGGGACCGAGCAGTACTTC	CAWSRLGTGTEQYF
-	TRBJ2-3	-	TRBV12-5	TGTGCTAGTGGTTTGGGCGACAGAGATACGCAGTATTTT	CASGLGDRDTQYF
-	TRBJ2-3	few	TRBV6-5	TGTGCCAGCAGTTACGCCTCAATCACAGATACGCAGTATTTT	CASSYASITDTQYF
TRBD1	TRBJ1-2	-	TRBV11-3	TGTGCCAGCAGCCCGTGGGGGACAGCCTATGGCTACACCTTC	CASSPWGTAYGYTF
-	TRBJ2-7	once	TRBV7-2	TGTGCCAGTAGGACGCGGGGTGGGGAGATGTACGAGCAGTACTTC	CASRTRGGEMYEQYF
-	TRBJ2-2	-	TRBV29-1	TGCAGCGCTTCAAGGCGCAACACCGGGGAGCTGTTTTTT	CSASRRNTGELFF
TRBD1	TRBJ2-7	few	TRBV5-4	TGTGCCAGCAGCGTCCAGCCGGGACAGGGGATAGGGGAGCAGTACTTC	CASSVQPGQGIGEQYF
TRBD2	TRBJ2-1	few	TRBV7-6	TGTGCCAGCAGCACTAGCGGGAGGGTGTTCTTC	CASSTSGRVFF
-	TRBJ2-5	few	TRBV4-2	TGTGCCAGCAGCCAAGATCGCTACGCCTCCCAAGAGACCCAGTACTTC	CASSQDRYASQETQYF
-	TRBJ2-5	-	TRBV29-1	TGCAGCGTTGAGTACCTCAGGATGGAGACCCAGTACTTC	CSVEYLRMETQYF